Below, 3 T cell receptor beta chains from the same sample are listed, as sequenced in a study of T cells in Graves' hyperthyroidism and ophthalmopathy (dated by TCRdb to about 2019). The protocol used for the library was multiplex PCR. Instrument used: Illumina HiSeq 2000. TCR beta CDR3 regions were amplified from RNA transcripts. The TCR CDR3 was subjected to a first round of RT-PCR using the HTBI primer set and the Qiagen OneStep RT-PCR kit. Starting from the raw public reads, TCRdb applied fastp trimming at Q25, assembled clones with MiXCR and retained in-frame beta chains. Every CDR3 protein is listed once, alongside the most common genes and DNA of its rows. This sample gives around 99,000 distinct CDR3 sequences in total; 15% to 20% of them show up just once. The ten biggest clones cover around 42% of the sample. Sequenced sample: blood. The receptors originated from a woman aged 45-59 years with Graves' hyperthyroidism.

There are a few counts of this clonotype. The chain links TRBV9 to TRBJ2-2; 7 positions agree with TRBD1. After removal of 2 bases from V and 6 bases from J, the junction contained 4 bases not matched to a gene. The germline V gene encodes CDR1 SGDLS and CDR2 YYNGEE. CDR3 size: 14 residues. Here the CDR3 reads CASSVDRASGELFF. In DNA, the CDR3 is TGTGCCAGCAGCGTCGACAGGGCTTCCGGGGAGCTGTTTTTT.

This clonotype was recorded many times. The chain employs TRBV30 and TRBJ2-1; the D is unclear. The CDR3 runs 13 residues. The germline V and J ends were trimmed by 0 bases and 8 bases, with 11 bases remaining between them. Germline assignment: CDR1 GTSNPN and CDR2 SVGIG (reference sequence). CDR3 DNA: TGTGCCTGGAGTGTAAGTAGCCCCTATGAGCAGTTCTTC. Translating it yields CAWSVSSPYEQFF.

The chain uses TRBV19 and TRBJ2-3; 8 bases are a match to TRBD2. Trimming took 9 bases from V and 5 from J; bases not matched to a gene: 7. The V gene's germline CDR1 is LNHDA and CDR2 SQIVND (reference sequence). CDR3 length: 13 amino acids. CDR3 residues: CASRSGTRDTQYF. The CDR3 DNA follows: TGTGCCAGCAGAAGCGGGACTAGAGATACGCAGTATTTT.